The T cell receptor beta chain described here comes from a study of graft-versus-host responses after intestinal transplantation. Turning to the study itself: Recipients had transplants, and these were multivisceral, liver-intestinal, or isolated intestinal.

General study results and limits: Analysis identified GvH clones in recipient marrow, with some appearing first in ileum or blood. There was an association between peak levels of circulating GvH clones and early post-transplant HvG declines.

The repertoire was sequenced with immunoSEQ multiplex PCR; TCRdb's copy has only in-frame clones and lacks some. This table holds 38,000 or so clones, 95% found once. Comment on this clone: What it binds is unknown.

This receptor was taken from a human donor who was the organ donor for an intestinal transplant. This sample comprised unstimulated CD8+ T cells sorted from spleen or lymph node cells, obtained before transplant.

The CDR3, as DNA: TGCGCCAGCAGTGAGCTACGGGACCTCTGGCCGTTGGGTGAGCAGTTCTTC. This sequence encodes CASSELRDLWPLGEQFF. J is TRBJ2-1 and V is TRBV10-2; D may be TRBD1 or TRBD2 (5 bases each). CDR3 length: 17 amino acids. Germline lookup yields CDR1 WSHSY and CDR2 SAAADI. V dropped 2 bases and J dropped 9 bases, with 23 bases sitting between them.